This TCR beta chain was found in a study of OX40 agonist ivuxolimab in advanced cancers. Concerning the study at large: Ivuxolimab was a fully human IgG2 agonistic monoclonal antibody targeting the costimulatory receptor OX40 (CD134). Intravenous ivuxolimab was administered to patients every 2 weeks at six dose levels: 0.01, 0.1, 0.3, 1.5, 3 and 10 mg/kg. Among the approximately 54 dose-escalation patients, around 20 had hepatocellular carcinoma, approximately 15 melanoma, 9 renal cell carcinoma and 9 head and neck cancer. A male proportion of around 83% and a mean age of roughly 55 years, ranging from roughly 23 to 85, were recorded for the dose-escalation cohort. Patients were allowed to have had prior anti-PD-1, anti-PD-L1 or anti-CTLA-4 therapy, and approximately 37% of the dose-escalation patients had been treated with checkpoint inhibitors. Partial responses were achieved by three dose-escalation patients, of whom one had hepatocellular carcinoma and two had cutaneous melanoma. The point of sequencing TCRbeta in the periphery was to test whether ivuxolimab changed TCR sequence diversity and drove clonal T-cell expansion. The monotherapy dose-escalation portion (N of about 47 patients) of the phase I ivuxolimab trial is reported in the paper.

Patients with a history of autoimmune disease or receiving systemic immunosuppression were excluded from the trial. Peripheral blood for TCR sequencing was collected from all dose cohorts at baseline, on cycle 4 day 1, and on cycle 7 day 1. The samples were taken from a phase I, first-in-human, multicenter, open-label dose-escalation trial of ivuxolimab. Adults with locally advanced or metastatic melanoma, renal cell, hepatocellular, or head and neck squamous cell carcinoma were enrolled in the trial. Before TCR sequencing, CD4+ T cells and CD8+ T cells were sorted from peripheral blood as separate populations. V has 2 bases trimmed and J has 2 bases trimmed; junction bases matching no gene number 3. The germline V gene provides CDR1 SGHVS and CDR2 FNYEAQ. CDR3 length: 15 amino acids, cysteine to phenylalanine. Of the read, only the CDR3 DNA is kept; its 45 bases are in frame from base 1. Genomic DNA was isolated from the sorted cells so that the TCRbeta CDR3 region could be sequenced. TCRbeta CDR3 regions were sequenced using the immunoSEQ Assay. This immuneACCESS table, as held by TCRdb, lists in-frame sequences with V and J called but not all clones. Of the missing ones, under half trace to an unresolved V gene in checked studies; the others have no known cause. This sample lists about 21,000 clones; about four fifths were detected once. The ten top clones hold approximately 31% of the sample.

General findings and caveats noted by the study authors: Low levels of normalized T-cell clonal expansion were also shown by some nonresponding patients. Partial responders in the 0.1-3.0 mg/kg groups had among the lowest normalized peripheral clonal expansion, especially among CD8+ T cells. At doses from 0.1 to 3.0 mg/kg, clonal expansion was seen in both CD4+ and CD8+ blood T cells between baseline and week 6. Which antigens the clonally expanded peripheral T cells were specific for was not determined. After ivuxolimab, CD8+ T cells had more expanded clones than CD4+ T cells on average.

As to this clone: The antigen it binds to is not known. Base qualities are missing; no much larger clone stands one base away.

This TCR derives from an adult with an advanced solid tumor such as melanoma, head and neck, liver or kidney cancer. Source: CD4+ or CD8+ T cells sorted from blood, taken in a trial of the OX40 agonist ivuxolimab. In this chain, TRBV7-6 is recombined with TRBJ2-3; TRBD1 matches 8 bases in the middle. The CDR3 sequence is CASSLMDRDTDTQYF. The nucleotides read TGTGCCAGCAGCTTAATGGACAGGGACACAGATACGCAGTATTTT.